What follows describes a single T cell receptor beta chain. Germline loops: CDR1 SGHDN, CDR2 FVKESK. CDR3 length: 16 residues. With 0 bases clipped from V and 10 bases from J, the junction kept 10 bases outside the gene matches. The sample belongs to a study of blood T cell repertoires in COVID-19. Study-wide background: There were acute and convalescent COVID-19 samples, and they came from the United States, Italy and Spain.

Assay: immunoSEQ multiplex PCR; the TCRdb copy retains only in-frame clones and omits some. The table has some 200,000 clones, 75% to 85% seen once. The J gene is TRBJ1-4, the V gene TRBV14; 8 bases agree with TRBD1. This clonotype was sampled from a human donor in a cohort sampled during active COVID-19. The sequencing input was peripheral blood. This CDR3 is CASSQDTSGGRGKLFF. The DNA of the CDR3 is TGTGCCAGCAGCCAAGATACCTCAGGGGGCAGAGGAAAACTGTTTTTT.